This T cell receptor beta chain was documented in a study of T cells in Graves' hyperthyroidism and ophthalmopathy. This clonotype has at least ten counts. What it binds is unknown. Amplification targeted TCR beta CDR3 regions from RNA transcripts. The HTBI set primed first-round TCR CDR3 RT-PCR. Via MiXCR, TCRdb re-called the multiplex PCR reads, giving one row per CDR3 protein. Of around 600,000 distinct CDR3 sequences in the sample, 15% to 20% were seen once. The study, taken as a whole, reports: Classification by a 13 V-J model distinguished ophthalmopathy from stable hyperthyroidism.

Sample: blood. This TCR was recovered from a woman aged 40 to 50 with Graves' ophthalmopathy.

CDR3 sequence reads: CSARDGLEAKNIQYF. In nucleotides, the CDR3 is TGCAGTGCTAGAGATGGGCTGGAGGCCAAAAACATTCAGTACTTC. V is TRBV20-1 and J is TRBJ2-4; D gene unclear. Trimming removed 0 bases from V and 1 base from J, with 10 bases in between. The germline V gene has CDR1 DFQATT and CDR2 SNEGSKA (reference sequence). This CDR3 region has 15 residues.